One sample yielded the 20 T cell receptor beta chains listed below, sequenced in a study of T cells in Graves' hyperthyroidism and ophthalmopathy. Using RNA transcripts as the source, TCR beta CDR3 regions were amplified. A set of HTBI primers served as the primers for a first-round RT-PCR of the TCR CDR3. From the multiplex PCR reads, TCRdb called clonotypes with MiXCR, one entry per CDR3 protein. The sample contains hundreds of thousands of distinct CDR3 sequences, just over 45% of which appear only once. Specimen: peripheral blood or thyroid tissue (not recorded which). These receptors were taken from a woman younger than 30 with Graves' hyperthyroidism.

This clonotype turned up a few times. The V call is TRBV24-1, the J call TRBJ2-7; perhaps D is TRBD1 or TRBD2 (5 bases each). This CDR3 spans 15 amino acids. Germline CDR1 KGHDR, CDR2 SFDVKD. Trimming took 5 bases from V and 9 from J, leaving 22 bases between them. CDR3 coding DNA: TGTGCCACCAGTGCCCCACCGGGGCTCTCGACGCGGCAGTACTTC. Its protein is CATSAPPGLSTRQYF.

The rearrangement links TRBV7-9 to TRBJ1-2; 11 nucleotides match TRBD1. This CDR3 is built from 12 residues. The germline V gene encodes CDR1 SEHNR and CDR2 FQNEAQ (reference sequence). The trim removed 6 bases at V and 7 bases at J, leaving 1 base unmatched. The CDR3 is CASRGTGGGYTF. The DNA for the CDR3 is TGTGCCAGCAGGGGGACAGGGGGTGGCTACACCTTC.

This clonotype has at least ten counts. The V and J genes are TRBV7-2 and TRBJ2-5; D is possibly TRBD2 (5 bases). The CDR3 consists of 15 residues. V was cut by 4 bases and J by 5 bases, with 17 bases left in between. Germline V gene lookup returns CDR1 SGHTA and CDR2 FQGNSA. CDR3 sequence (DNA): TGTGCCAGCAGCTCGGTGGGAGTGGGTGGCGAGACCCAGTACTTC. Its protein product is CASSSVGVGGETQYF.

There are many counts of this clonotype. The chain has TRBV6-5 and TRBJ1-2; perhaps TRBD1 as D (5 bases). Germline V gene lookup returns CDR1 MNHEY and CDR2 SVGAGI. The CDR3 is 14 residues long. V shed 6 bases and J shed 2 bases, with 13 bases lying between them. CDR3 in amino acids: CASSITGRNYGYTF. CDR3 nucleotides: TGTGCCAGCAGCATAACGGGACGGAACTATGGCTACACCTTC.

The chain links TRBV27 to TRBJ1-5, with unresolved D. Trimming took 3 bases from V and 1 from J, leaving 7 bases between them. Germline loops: CDR1 MNHEY, CDR2 SMNVEV (reference sequence). The CDR3 has 14 amino acids. The CDR3 nucleotides are TGTGCCAGCAGTTTGAACGGAAGCAATCAGCCCCAGCATTTT. Amino acids: CASSLNGSNQPQHF.

This clonotype was picked up a small number of times. The chain couples TRBV7-9 to TRBJ2-5; TRBD2 agrees at 7 bases. The CDR3 is 17 amino acids. The J segment lost 2 bases and the V segment lost 1 base, leaving 10 bases of the junction unmatched. CDR1 is SEHNR, CDR2 FQNEAQ, per germline (reference sequence). In DNA, the CDR3 is TGTGCCAGCAGCTTAGAGTTTGGCCAGCGGGGTCAAGAGACCCAGTACTTC. It encodes CASSLEFGQRGQETQYF. Full variable domain (remainder filled in from reference TRBV7-9 and TRBJ2-5): DTGVSQNPRHKITKRGQNVTFRCDPISEHNRLYWYRQTLGQGPEFLTYFQNEAQLEKSRLLSDRFSAERPKGSFSTLEIQRTEQGDSAMYLCASSLEFGQRGQETQYFGPGTRLLVL.

In this sample, this clonotype turned up a few times. The chain couples TRBV20-1 to TRBJ1-5; no clear D gene. Germline CDR1 is DFQATT and CDR2 is SNEGSKA (reference sequence). Trimming shortened V by 0 bases and J by 1 base, and 7 bases separated the two germline ends. This CDR3 spans 14 amino acids. The DNA for the CDR3 is TGCAGTGCTAGAGATCGAGGGAGCAATCAGCCCCAGCATTTT. This sequence encodes CSARDRGSNQPQHF.

The chain recombines TRBV7-2 with TRBJ1-1, with D maybe TRBD1 (5 bases). V was clipped by 7 bases and J by 0 bases, with 18 bases between them. Germline V CDR1 and CDR2: SGHTA, FQGNSA. The CDR3 is made up of 16 amino acids. The CDR3 loop is CASTIGQARMNTEAFF. The CDR3 coding sequence is TGTGCCAGCACCATAGGACAAGCGAGGATGAACACTGAAGCTTTCTTT. Looking up the rest from reference TRBV7-2 and TRBJ1-1 gives the full variable domain: GAGVSQSPSNKVTEKGKDVELRCDPISGHTALYWYRQSLGQGLEFLIYFQGNSAPDKSGLPSDRFSAERTGGSVSTLTIQRTQQEDSAVYLCASTIGQARMNTEAFFGQGTRLTVV.

This clonotype was observed a handful of times. This chain joins TRBV29-1 and TRBJ1-1; a weak D match, TRBD1 (6 bases). With 2 bases removed from V and 2 bases from J, the gap between germline ends came to 21 bases. Germline lookup yields CDR1 SQVTM and CDR2 ANQGSEA. The CDR3 consists of 17 residues. The CDR3 sequence is CSVEYLVDSSFNTEAFF. Here the CDR3 DNA reads TGCAGCGTTGAATACCTCGTGGACAGCTCTTTCAACACTGAAGCTTTCTTT.

Worth noting for this clonotype: A clone one base away is much larger, so this may be a read error. The DNA for the CDR3 is TGTGCCTGCAGCTTTAGCCCAGCCAACTATGGCTACACCTTC. It translates to CACSFSPANYGYTF. This chain links TRBV7-9 with TRBJ1-2; D is unclear. The CDR3 contains 14 residues. Germline V gene lookup returns CDR1 SEHNR and CDR2 FQNEAQ (reference sequence).

The J gene is TRBJ2-7, the V gene TRBV2; perhaps TRBD1 as D (6 bases). The CDR3 loop spans 13 amino acids. Germline CDR1 is SNHLY and CDR2 is FYNNEI. The V gene lost 6 bases and the J gene lost 6 bases, with 15 bases spanning the gap. CDR3 sequence reads: CASRGETGSEQYF. CDR3 nucleotide sequence: TGTGCCAGCAGGGGGGAAACAGGGAGCGAGCAGTACTTC.

The chain couples TRBV10-2 to TRBJ2-7, with 11 positions matching TRBD2. Germline V lookup: CDR1 WSHSY, CDR2 SAAADI. V lost 7 bases and J lost 5; bases outside the gene matches: 7. The CDR3 spans 14 residues. The CDR3 here is CASNALAGADEQYF. The CDR3, as DNA: TGCGCCAGCAACGCACTAGCGGGGGCGGACGAGCAGTACTTC.

In regard to this clonotype: One end of the junction does not line up with germline, which may come from a read error. The chain has TRBV19 and TRBJ1-1; no definite D call. The CDR3 loop spans 15 amino acids. Germline CDR1 is LNHDA and CDR2 is SQIVND (reference sequence). CDR3 in amino acids: CASSQDPRRNTEAFF. CDR3 nucleotide sequence: TGCGCCAGTAGCCAAGACCCCAGACGGAACACTGAAGCTTTCTTT.

This clonotype was seen at least ten times. The rearrangement uses TRBV20-1 and TRBJ1-4; 8 positions match TRBD1. Looked up from germline, CDR1 is DFQATT and CDR2 is SNEGSKA (reference sequence). The V segment lost 5 bases and the J segment 8 bases; nucleotides outside the gene matches: 4. This CDR3 spans 12 amino acids. This chain's CDR3 is CSAQGAGEKLFF. Here the CDR3 DNA reads TGCAGTGCTCAGGGGGCAGGCGAAAAACTGTTTTTT.

This clonotype was seen repeatedly, ten times or more. The chain recombines TRBV20-1 with TRBJ2-7, with D unresolved. The CDR3 sequence is 12 residues long. V lost 6 bases and J lost 4, with 13 bases in between. Germline V CDR1 and CDR2: DFQATT, SNEGSKA (reference sequence). The CDR3 is CSALPVAYEQYF. As DNA, the CDR3 is TGCAGTGCGCTTCCGGTGGCATACGAGCAGTACTTC.

The table lists this clonotype with a few counts. The chain combines TRBV19 with TRBJ2-5, with a weak D call TRBD2 (6 bases). Germline V gives CDR1 LNHDA, CDR2 SQIVND (reference sequence). The CDR3 sequence is 15 residues long. Trimming removed 9 bases from V and 1 base from J, with 18 bases in between. CDR3 in DNA: TGTGCCAGCAGCCCCTGGGGGGAGCCCCAAGAGACCCAGTACTTC. Amino acid sequence: CASSPWGEPQETQYF.

The rearrangement uses TRBV7-2 and TRBJ2-6; no clear D gene. V shed 9 bases and J shed 2 bases, with 14 bases lying between them. Germline V lookup: CDR1 SGHTA, CDR2 FQGNSA. This CDR3 is built from 15 residues. The CDR3 loop reads CASALDGAGANVLTF. Here the CDR3 DNA reads TGTGCCAGTGCCCTTGATGGAGCTGGGGCCAACGTCCTGACTTTC. The full variable domain, rest sourced from reference TRBV7-2 and TRBJ2-6, is GAGVSQSPSNKVTEKGKDVELRCDPISGHTALYWYRQSLGQGLEFLIYFQGNSAPDKSGLPSDRFSAERTGGSVSTLTIQRTQQEDSAVYLCASALDGAGANVLTFGAGSRLTVL.

This chain uses TRBV2 with TRBJ1-3, with a possible D match to TRBD1 (6 bases). The CDR3 extends over 18 amino acids. CDR1 SNHLY and CDR2 FYNNEI come from the germline V gene. V was trimmed by 8 bases and J by 0 bases, leaving 23 bases between them. DNA of the CDR3: TGTGCCAGCTGGAAAAACCGGGACACCAGCTTCTCTGGAAACACCATATATTTT. Amino acid sequence: CASWKNRDTSFSGNTIYF.

This clonotype occurred once. A much larger clone differs from this one at a single base, so this may be a read error. The chain joins TRBV10-3 to TRBJ1-2; D is perhaps TRBD1 (6 bases). The germline V gene has CDR1 ENHRY and CDR2 SYGVKD. V lost 5 bases, J lost 6 bases, and 7 bases lay in between. The CDR3 is made up of 11 amino acids. CDR3 amino acids: CAISRQDGYTF. CDR3 bases: TGTGCCATCAGTCGACAGGATGGCTACACCTTC.

The chain couples TRBV29-1 to TRBJ1-1, with TRBD1 matching over 8 bases. The J segment lost 0 bases and the V segment lost 8 bases, leaving 5 bases of the junction unmatched. Looked up from germline, CDR1 is SQVTM and CDR2 is ANQGSEA. The CDR3 is 13 amino acids. DNA of the CDR3: TGCAGCACACGACAGGGGATGAACACTGAAGCTTTCTTT. Translated, it gives CSTRQGMNTEAFF.